This passage covers 13 T cell receptor beta chains from one sample sequenced in a study of naive and memory T cell subsets. Findings of the study overall: Possibly reflecting memory cells re-expressing CD45RA, a few larger clonotypes occurred in naive repertoires, especially CD8.

Two oligonucleotides, mixed equimolar, formed the beta constant-region primer covering TRBC1 and TRBC2. Four rounds of PCR amplified the ligated cDNA using nested alpha and beta constant-region primers plus SP2. TCRdb used MiXCR to reprocess the UMI-ligation and nested PCR reads, holding one entry per CDR3 protein. The sample holds approximately 140,000 distinct CDR3 sequences, approximately 22% seen once. Their recognized antigens are unknown. Sequencing was performed on naive CD4+ T cells from blood. These receptors all come from a human donor in good health.

There are a few counts of this clonotype. The V gene is TRBV29-1, the J gene TRBJ2-5; no clear D gene. Germline CDR1 and CDR2: SQVTM and ANQGSEA. V shed 8 bases and J shed 3 bases, with 10 bases lying between them. The CDR3 has 11 residues. CDR3 in DNA: TGCAGCCCCAAGGAAGAAGAGACCCAGTACTTC. Protein: CSPKEEETQYF.

This sequence joins TRBV28 and TRBJ2-4; D possibly corresponds to TRBD2 (5 bases). The germline gives CDR1 MDHEN, CDR2 SYDVKM. The CDR3 loop spans 16 amino acids. V was shortened by 2 bases and J by 0 bases, with 11 bases between the two germline ends. The CDR3 is CASSLELGLAKNIQYF. Here the CDR3 DNA reads TGTGCCAGCAGTTTAGAACTCGGACTAGCCAAAAACATTCAGTACTTC.

This clonotype showed up many times. CDR3 protein: CASRARRGRTEAFF. CDR3 nucleotide sequence: TGTGCCAGCAGGGCAAGGCGAGGAAGGACTGAAGCTTTCTTT. This chain uses TRBV27 with TRBJ1-1; D is undetermined. Trimming stripped 6 bases from V and 5 bases from J, with 16 bases between. This CDR3 is built from 14 residues. Germline CDR1 reads MNHEY; CDR2 reads SMNVEV (reference sequence).

There are many counts of this clonotype. The chain links TRBV6-5 to TRBJ2-1; 11 nucleotides match TRBD2. Trimming removed 2 bases from V and 14 bases from J; junction bases left unmatched: 14. CDR3 length: 16 residues. Germline V gene sequence: CDR1 MNHEY, CDR2 SVGAGI. CDR3 amino acids: CASSYETSGSLGREFF. The CDR3 nucleotides are TGTGCCAGCAGTTACGAAACTAGCGGGAGCCTCGGAAGGGAGTTCTTC.

This clonotype was picked up a small number of times. The chain joins TRBV20-1 to TRBJ1-6, with D hard to call. From germline, CDR1 is DFQATT and CDR2 SNEGSKA (reference sequence). V lost 7 bases to trimming and J lost 15 bases, with 13 bases between them. This CDR3 contains 10 residues. CDR3: CSVMGNHLHF. The CDR3 DNA reads TGCAGTGTTATGGGGAATCACCTCCACTTT.

This sequence joins TRBV30 and TRBJ2-5, with unresolved D. V lost 0 bases to trimming and J lost 1 base, with 12 bases between them. CDR3 length equals 15 residues. The germline CDR1 and CDR2 sequences are GTSNPN and SVGIG (reference sequence). The DNA for the CDR3 is TGTGCCTGGAGTGTACAATCCCTCGCCCAAGAGACCCAGTACTTC. Its protein product is CAWSVQSLAQETQYF.

The CDR3 nucleotides are TGTGCCAGCAGCTTGGGGGTTGGGACAGGGGTGACTGAAGCTTTCTTT. Residues: CASSLGVGTGVTEAFF. The chain couples TRBV5-5 to TRBJ1-1, with 10 bases fitting TRBD1. The CDR3 length is 16 residues. The V gene end was trimmed by 0 bases and the J gene end by 5 bases; junction bases not matched to a gene: 7. In germline, CDR1 is SGHKS, CDR2 YYEKEE (reference sequence).

This chain links TRBV6-1 with TRBJ2-7; a possible D gene is TRBD2 (5 bases). The germline V gene has CDR1 MNHNS and CDR2 SASEGT. Trimming took off 5 bases at V and 4 bases at J, with 12 bases between the two ends. The CDR3 runs 13 residues. CDR3 amino acids: CASSMRETYEQYF. CDR3 coding DNA: TGTGCCAGCAGTATGAGGGAAACGTACGAGCAGTACTTC.

The V call is TRBV5-1, the J call TRBJ1-4, with D maybe TRBD1 (5 bases). Deletions cut 4 bases from V and 8 bases from J, with 12 bases between. CDR3 length: 13 amino acids. The germline CDR1 and CDR2 sequences are SGHRS and YFSETQ. The CDR3 DNA reads TGCGCCAGCAGCCCGGGACCGCTCGAAAAACTGTTTTTT. Its translation: CASSPGPLEKLFF.

This clonotype was recorded at least ten times. This chain joins TRBV25-1 and TRBJ2-7; perhaps D is TRBD1 or TRBD2 (5 bases each). Trimming removed 6 bases at V and 2 bases at J, with 5 bases between. Germline CDR1 reads MGHDK; CDR2 reads SYGVNS. This CDR3 contains 11 residues. The CDR3 DNA is TGTGCCAGCAGGGGGGCCTACGAGCAGTACTTC. This sequence encodes CASRGAYEQYF.

This chain links TRBV14 with TRBJ2-1; 11 bases line up with TRBD1. The CDR3 loop spans 16 amino acids. From germline, CDR1 is SGHDN and CDR2 FVKESK. Losses at the gene ends were 6 bases for V and 4 bases for J; bases not matched to a gene: 8. The CDR3 DNA sequence: TGTGCCAGCAGGAACTCGGACAGGGGGCGATACAATGAGCAGTTCTTC. Its translation: CASRNSDRGRYNEQFF. The full variable domain, with the rest looked up from reference TRBV14 and TRBJ2-1, is EAGVTQFPSHSVIEKGQTVTLRCDPISGHDNLYWYRRVMGKEIKFLLHFVKESKQDESGMPNNRFLAERTGGTYSTLKVQPAELEDSGVYFCASRNSDRGRYNEQFFGPGTRLTVL.

This clonotype was picked up many times. V usage is TRBV9 and J usage is TRBJ2-1; D is possibly TRBD2 (6 bases). V was cut by 4 bases and J by 2 bases, with 19 bases left in between. CDR1 is SGDLS and CDR2 is YYNGEE in the germline V gene. The CDR3 contains 17 residues. CDR3 in DNA: TGTGCCAGCAGCCGATTAGTGGGGGGAATTACCTACAATGAGCAGTTCTTC. Protein sequence: CASSRLVGGITYNEQFF.

The chain joins TRBV28 to TRBJ2-5; D not resolved. The V end was cut by 3 bases, the J end by 0 bases, with 14 bases between. CDR3 length: 16 residues. CDR1 MDHEN and CDR2 SYDVKM come from the germline V gene. The CDR3 DNA reads TGTGCCAGCAGTTTTGGTCCCCAAGACTACCAAGAGACCCAGTACTTC. Its translation: CASSFGPQDYQETQYF. The full variable domain, rest sourced from reference TRBV28 and TRBJ2-5, is DVKVTQSSRYLVKRTGEKVFLECVQDMDHENMFWYRQDPGLGLRLIYFSYDVKMKEKGDIPEGYSVSREKKERFSLILESASTNQTSMYLCASSFGPQDYQETQYFGPGTRLLVL.